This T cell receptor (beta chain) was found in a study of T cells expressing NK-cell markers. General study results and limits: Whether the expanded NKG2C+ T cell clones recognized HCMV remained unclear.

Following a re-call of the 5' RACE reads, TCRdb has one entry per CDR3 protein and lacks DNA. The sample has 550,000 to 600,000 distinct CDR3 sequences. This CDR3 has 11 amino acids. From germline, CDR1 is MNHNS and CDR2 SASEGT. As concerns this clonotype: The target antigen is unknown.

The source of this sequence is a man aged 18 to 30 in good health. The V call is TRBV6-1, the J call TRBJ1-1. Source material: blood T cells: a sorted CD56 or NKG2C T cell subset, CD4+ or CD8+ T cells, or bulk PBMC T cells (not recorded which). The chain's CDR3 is CASSEHTEAFF.